This entry is about one TCR beta chain. Its cognate antigen is unknown. Naive CD8 isolation took CD45RO-negative cells positively selected for CCR7 and excluded terminally differentiated effector memory CD45RA+ cells. The entry originates in a study of shared clonotypes between healthy human individuals. The CDR3 is made up of 17 amino acids. J lost 2 bases, V lost 0 bases, and 9 bases had no gene match. CDR1 and CDR2 from the germline V gene are LNHNV and YYDKDF (reference sequence). Some clones are missing from TCRdb's copy, which holds only in-frame ones; the method was immunoSEQ multiplex PCR. The sample shows about 2 million clones, about 94% of them seen only once. Overall study results and limits: Apart from blood, nothing was sampled; tissue repertoires likely differ.

The gene calls are TRBV15 and TRBJ2-7; 8 bases fit TRBD2. The TCR comes from a man aged 18 to 29 in good health. Sample: naive CD8+ T cells sorted from blood. The CDR3 coding sequence is TGTGCCACCAGCAGAGATCTGCAACTAGCGGCAACCTACGAGCAGTACTTC. It codes for CATSRDLQLAATYEQYF. Looking up the rest from reference TRBV15 and TRBJ2-7 gives the full variable domain: DAMVIQNPRYQVTQFGKPVTLSCSQTLNHNVMYWYQQKSSQAPKLLFHYYDKDFNNEADTPDNFQSRRPNTSFCFLDIRSPGLGDTAMYLCATSRDLQLAATYEQYFGPGTRLTVT.